These T cell receptor beta chains were read from a single sample in a study of blood T cell repertoires in COVID-19. The data were produced by immunoSEQ multiplex PCR, yet TCRdb's version contains in-frame clones alone and is incomplete. The sample yields about 98,000 clones, about 81% seen once. The sample comprised peripheral blood. The receptors stem from a man aged 55 to 69 with acute or convalescent COVID-19. The CDR3 runs from the conserved cysteine through the conserved F or W. The D gene is left open where the match is weak. Rows give clone size only sometimes, using once, few, many, or a class for an expanded clone.

D gene: TRBD2; clone size: -; J gene: TRBJ2-1; V gene: TRBV7-2; CDR3 DNA: TGTGCCAGCAGCCCTCGGACTAGCGGGTACAATGAGCAGTTCTTC; CDR3 protein: CASSPRTSGYNEQFF
D gene: TRBD1; clone size: -; J gene: TRBJ1-2; V gene: TRBV18; CDR3 DNA: TGTGCCAGCTCACTAAGAGAAGGACAGGGGTATGGCTACACCTTC; CDR3 protein: CASSLREGQGYGYTF
D gene: TRBD1; clone size: -; J gene: TRBJ1-5; V gene: TRBV5-1; CDR3 DNA: TGCGCCAGCAGCTTGGGGGACAGGGACAATCAGCCCCAGCATTTT; CDR3 protein: CASSLGDRDNQPQHF
D gene: -; clone size: -; J gene: TRBJ2-2; V gene: TRBV19; CDR3 DNA: TGTGCCAGTAGTATCTCCGGGACATCCCACACCGGGGAGCTGTTTTTT; CDR3 protein: CASSISGTSHTGELFF
D gene: -; clone size: -; J gene: TRBJ2-1; V gene: TRBV11-2; CDR3 DNA: TGTGCCAGCAGCTTAACTACCCCTCCGCCCCGGGGTGGGTATCAGCAGTTCTTC; CDR3 protein: CASSLTTPPPRGGYQQFF
D gene: -; clone size: once; J gene: TRBJ1-1; V gene: TRBV5-1; CDR3 DNA: TGCGCCAGCAGCTCCCAGGGGAACACTGAAGCTTTCTTT; CDR3 protein: CASSSQGNTEAFF
D gene: -; clone size: -; J gene: TRBJ2-1; V gene: TRBV25-1; CDR3 DNA: TGTGCCAGCAGTCCCCGTAATGAGCAGTTCTTC; CDR3 protein: CASSPRNEQFF
D gene: TRBD2; clone size: -; J gene: TRBJ2-3; V gene: TRBV9; CDR3 DNA: TGTGCCAGCAGCGTAGGATCCCTATCTAGCGGAGATACGCAGTATTTT; CDR3 protein: CASSVGSLSSGDTQYF
D gene: TRBD1; clone size: few; J gene: TRBJ1-1; V gene: TRBV18; CDR3 DNA: TGTGCCAGCTCACCACCTAACAGGGGGCTCGACACTGAAGCTTTCTTT; CDR3 protein: CASSPPNRGLDTEAFF
D gene: TRBD2; clone size: -; J gene: TRBJ2-1; V gene: TRBV5-1; CDR3 DNA: TGCGCCAGCAGCTCTGCGGGGGGCTACAATGAGCAGTTCTTC; CDR3 protein: CASSSAGGYNEQFF
D gene: TRBD2; clone size: -; J gene: TRBJ2-3; V gene: TRBV30; CDR3 DNA: TGTGCCTGGACCCCCGGGGTGGCGGGAGACGGAGATACGCAGTATTTT; CDR3 protein: CAWTPGVAGDGDTQYF
D gene: TRBD1; clone size: -; J gene: TRBJ2-7; V gene: TRBV29-1; CDR3 DNA: TGCAGCGCCACCCAAGGGGGACAGAATACCTACGAGCAGTACTTC; CDR3 protein: CSATQGGQNTYEQYF
D gene: -; clone size: -; J gene: TRBJ1-5; V gene: TRBV7-9; CDR3 DNA: TGTGCCAGCAGCCGAGGACACCCGGATCAGCCCCAGCATTTT; CDR3 protein: CASSRGHPDQPQHF
D gene: TRBD2; clone size: -; J gene: TRBJ2-5; V gene: TRBV19; CDR3 DNA: TGTGCCAGTAGTAAACTAGCGAATCAAGAGACCCAGTACTTC; CDR3 protein: CASSKLANQETQYF
D gene: TRBD1; clone size: -; J gene: TRBJ1-1; V gene: TRBV11-3; CDR3 DNA: TGTGCCAGCAGCTTAGATGGACCACAGGGGTGGACTGAAGCTTTCTTT; CDR3 protein: CASSLDGPQGWTEAFF
D gene: TRBD1; clone size: once; J gene: TRBJ1-5; V gene: TRBV4-2; CDR3 DNA: TGTGCCAGCAGCCAAGTTTACGCGGGACAGTTCAATCAGCCCCAGCATTTT; CDR3 protein: CASSQVYAGQFNQPQHF
D gene: TRBD2; clone size: few; J gene: TRBJ2-2; V gene: TRBV7-3; CDR3 DNA: TGTGCCAGCAGCTCCCGACCTAGCGGTTTAAACACCGGGGAGCTGTTTTTT; CDR3 protein: CASSSRPSGLNTGELFF
D gene: -; clone size: -; J gene: TRBJ2-1; V gene: TRBV12-3/TRBV12-4; CDR3 DNA: TGTGCCAGCAGCCTCAGACGGGTCTATGAGCAGTTCTTC; CDR3 protein: CASSLRRVYEQFF
D gene: TRBD2; clone size: -; J gene: TRBJ2-1; V gene: TRBV7-8; CDR3 DNA: TGTGCCAGCAGCTTACGCGGGGGTCTAGAGCAGTTCTTC; CDR3 protein: CASSLRGGLEQFF
D gene: TRBD2; clone size: -; J gene: TRBJ2-3; V gene: TRBV7-8; CDR3 DNA: TGTGCCAGCAGCTTAGTCACAAGACTAGCGCCAGATACGCAGTATTTT; CDR3 protein: CASSLVTRLAPDTQYF
D gene: -; clone size: -; J gene: TRBJ2-1; V gene: TRBV3-1/TRBV3-2; CDR3 DNA: TGTGCCAGCAGCCAAGGTAGCCGGAATGAGCAGTTCTTC; CDR3 protein: CASSQGSRNEQFF
D gene: TRBD1; clone size: once; J gene: TRBJ2-2; V gene: TRBV19; CDR3 DNA: TGTGCCAGTACCGTCCCCAGGACAGGGGGCACCGGGGAGCTGTTTTTT; CDR3 protein: CASTVPRTGGTGELFF
D gene: -; clone size: -; J gene: TRBJ2-2; V gene: TRBV18; CDR3 DNA: TGTGCCAGCTCACCTGAGGGCGGGGAGCTGTTTTTT; CDR3 protein: CASSPEGGELFF
D gene: TRBD2; clone size: -; J gene: TRBJ2-1; V gene: TRBV23-1; CDR3 DNA: TGCGCCAGCAGTCATTCCCAATCGATAGCGGGTAATGAGCAGTTCTTC; CDR3 protein: CASSHSQSIAGNEQFF
D gene: TRBD1; clone size: -; J gene: TRBJ1-1; V gene: TRBV19; CDR3 DNA: TGTGCCAGTAGTATAAAAGGGGGACAGGATGAAGCTTTCTTT; CDR3 protein: CASSIKGGQDEAFF
D gene: -; clone size: many; J gene: TRBJ1-2; V gene: TRBV6-5; CDR3 DNA: TGTGCCAGCAGGCCCGCAGCCGGGGGTAACTATGGCTACACCTTC; CDR3 protein: CASRPAAGGNYGYTF
D gene: TRBD1; clone size: -; J gene: TRBJ1-5; V gene: TRBV6-2/TRBV6-3; CDR3 DNA: TGTGCCAGCAGTGACGGGACAGGGGGCAATCAGCCCCAGCATTTT; CDR3 protein: CASSDGTGGNQPQHF
D gene: TRBD1; clone size: -; J gene: TRBJ1-1; V gene: TRBV30; CDR3 DNA: TGTGCCTGGGACAGGGGTTTGGGCACTGAAGCTTTCTTT; CDR3 protein: CAWDRGLGTEAFF
D gene: -; clone size: -; J gene: TRBJ2-3; V gene: TRBV15; CDR3 DNA: TGTGCCACCAGCACTCCTCCGGGATCAGATACGCAGTATTTT; CDR3 protein: CATSTPPGSDTQYF
D gene: -; clone size: -; J gene: TRBJ1-5; V gene: TRBV6-5; CDR3 DNA: TGTGCCAGCAGTTACTTTGGGGGCGGCAATCAGCCCCAGCATTTT; CDR3 protein: CASSYFGGGNQPQHF
D gene: -; clone size: -; J gene: TRBJ1-2; V gene: TRBV5-4; CDR3 DNA: TGTGCCAGCAGCTTGGGGGAGGGGACTATCTATGGCTACACCTTC; CDR3 protein: CASSLGEGTIYGYTF
D gene: -; clone size: -; J gene: TRBJ1-2; V gene: TRBV19; CDR3 DNA: TGTGCCAGTAGTATGGGACAAGGCCCTCTCAACTATGGCTACACCTTC; CDR3 protein: CASSMGQGPLNYGYTF
D gene: -; clone size: once; J gene: TRBJ2-2; V gene: TRBV7-8; CDR3 DNA: TGTGCCAGCAGCTTCCAGGGCATCGGGGAGCTGTTTTTT; CDR3 protein: CASSFQGIGELFF
D gene: -; clone size: -; J gene: TRBJ2-1; V gene: TRBV28; CDR3 DNA: TGTGCCAGCAGTTCCCTCCCAGGAATCAGGCAGTTCTTC; CDR3 protein: CASSSLPGIRQFF
D gene: -; clone size: -; J gene: TRBJ2-1; V gene: TRBV2; CDR3 DNA: TGTGCCAGCAGTGAAAACAGGTTGCAGTTCTTC; CDR3 protein: CASSENRLQFF
D gene: -; clone size: -; J gene: TRBJ2-5; V gene: TRBV4-1; CDR3 DNA: TGCGCCAGCAGCCAAGATCCCCCGGGCCAAGAGACCCAGTACTTC; CDR3 protein: CASSQDPPGQETQYF
D gene: -; clone size: -; J gene: TRBJ2-5; V gene: TRBV7-2; CDR3 DNA: TGTGCCAGCAGCTTAGAGTACAGGGCCCAAGAGACCCAGTACTTC; CDR3 protein: CASSLEYRAQETQYF
D gene: TRBD1; clone size: once; J gene: TRBJ2-2; V gene: TRBV6-5; CDR3 DNA: TGTGCCAGCAGTTTATCAGGGACAGGGGACACCGGGGAGCTGTTTTTT; CDR3 protein: CASSLSGTGDTGELFF
D gene: -; clone size: -; J gene: TRBJ2-5; V gene: TRBV7-5; CDR3 DNA: TGTGCCAGAAGCCTACACCGGGACAGGGAAATGAAAGAGACCCAGTACTTC; CDR3 protein: CARSLHRDREMKETQYF
D gene: -; clone size: -; J gene: TRBJ1-2; V gene: TRBV5-8; CDR3 DNA: TGTGCCAGCAGCTGGCGGGGGAAGGGGAGTAACTATGGCTACACCTTC; CDR3 protein: CASSWRGKGSNYGYTF
D gene: -; clone size: -; J gene: TRBJ2-4; V gene: TRBV11-2; CDR3 DNA: TGTGCCAGCAGCTCCGGGGGTATTCAGTACTTC; CDR3 protein: CASSSGGIQYF
D gene: -; clone size: -; J gene: TRBJ1-1; V gene: TRBV11-2; CDR3 DNA: TGTGCCAGCAGCTTAACGGGGGGGCGGACTGAAGCTTTCTTT; CDR3 protein: CASSLTGGRTEAFF
D gene: -; clone size: -; J gene: TRBJ2-1; V gene: TRBV3-1/TRBV3-2; CDR3 DNA: TGTGCCAGCAGCCCCCCAGGGGGCGGGAGCAAGGTTGAGCAGTTCTTC; CDR3 protein: CASSPPGGGSKVEQFF
D gene: -; clone size: once; J gene: TRBJ1-3; V gene: TRBV18; CDR3 DNA: TGTGCCAGCTCACCTCAGACCCCACTTGGGAGCTCTGGAAACACCATATATTTT; CDR3 protein: CASSPQTPLGSSGNTIYF
D gene: TRBD2; clone size: -; J gene: TRBJ2-1; V gene: TRBV27; CDR3 DNA: TGTGCCAGCGGGAGCGGGGGGGCGAACAATGAGCAGTTCTTC; CDR3 protein: CASGSGGANNEQFF
D gene: -; clone size: many; J gene: TRBJ2-3; V gene: TRBV21-1; CDR3 DNA: TGTGCCAGCAGCAAAGGCCAAAGGCAGGGCCCAGATACGCAGTATTTT; CDR3 protein: CASSKGQRQGPDTQYF
D gene: -; clone size: once; J gene: TRBJ1-4; V gene: TRBV11-3; CDR3 DNA: TGTGCCAGCAGCCCAACACCACGGGATGAAAAACTGTTTTTT; CDR3 protein: CASSPTPRDEKLFF
D gene: -; clone size: once; J gene: TRBJ1-6; V gene: TRBV5-1; CDR3 DNA: TGCGCCAGCAGCTTGGATACTCGACAAAGGGGCGCCTTCCTCCACTTT; CDR3 protein: CASSLDTRQRGAFLHF
D gene: TRBD1; clone size: -; J gene: TRBJ1-4; V gene: TRBV7-9; CDR3 DNA: TGTGCCAGCAGTCCCGAAGCGGGACAGGGAGGTGAAAAACTGTTTTTT; CDR3 protein: CASSPEAGQGGEKLFF
D gene: TRBD1; clone size: few; J gene: TRBJ1-6; V gene: TRBV5-1; CDR3 DNA: TGCGCCAGCAGGGAGTTACAGGGGGCGTCTTCACCCCTCCACTTT; CDR3 protein: CASRELQGASSPLHF
D gene: TRBD2; clone size: -; J gene: TRBJ2-3; V gene: TRBV5-8; CDR3 DNA: TGTGCCAGCAGCCTGGGACTAAAGCTCACAGATACGCAGTATTTT; CDR3 protein: CASSLGLKLTDTQYF
D gene: -; clone size: -; J gene: TRBJ2-4; V gene: TRBV29-1; CDR3 DNA: TGCAGCGTTGAACCAGCGTCAGATATTAAAAACATTCAGTACTTC; CDR3 protein: CSVEPASDIKNIQYF
D gene: -; clone size: -; J gene: TRBJ1-4; V gene: TRBV18; CDR3 DNA: TGTGCCAGCTCGGGATTCGGACAGCCTAATGAAAAACTGTTTTTT; CDR3 protein: CASSGFGQPNEKLFF
D gene: TRBD1; clone size: -; J gene: TRBJ2-1; V gene: TRBV11-2; CDR3 DNA: TGTGCCGCCTTAAGACAGGGGTTCGATGAGCAGTTCTTC; CDR3 protein: CAALRQGFDEQFF
D gene: TRBD1; clone size: -; J gene: TRBJ1-5; V gene: TRBV19; CDR3 DNA: TGTGCCAGTAGTAGGGACAGGGGGCGGCAGCCCCAGCATTTT; CDR3 protein: CASSRDRGRQPQHF
D gene: -; clone size: -; J gene: TRBJ2-5; V gene: TRBV25-1; CDR3 DNA: TGTGCCAGCAGTGCCCTGGGGGGAGTGACTCAAGAGACCCAGTACTTC; CDR3 protein: CASSALGGVTQETQYF
D gene: TRBD1; clone size: -; J gene: TRBJ1-4; V gene: TRBV7-9; CDR3 DNA: TGTGCCAGCAGCACCCTGACAGGGAGTGAAAAACTGTTTTTT; CDR3 protein: CASSTLTGSEKLFF